This is a list of T cell receptor beta chains from one sample in a study of T cell responses to AZD1222 COVID-19 vaccine. Sequencing used immunoSEQ multiplex PCR; TCRdb keeps in-frame clones, though not all of them. Among more than 120,000 clones, 86% were seen once, and the ten largest hold about 5%. The sample here was peripheral blood, taken 28 days after the second AZD1222 dose. The receptors were gathered from an adult who received the AZD1222 COVID-19 vaccine. The CDR3 runs from the conserved cysteine through the conserved F or W. The D gene is left open where the match is weak. The size entry is marked missing in some rows and otherwise reads once, few, many or a size class.

clone size: -
J gene: TRBJ1-2
D gene: -
V gene: TRBV30
CDR3 DNA: TGTGCCGCGAAATGGCGGAGAAACTATGGCTACACCTTC
CDR3 protein: CAAKWRRNYGYTF

clone size: -
J gene: TRBJ2-2
D gene: TRBD2
V gene: TRBV6-4
CDR3 DNA: TGTGCCGCGTTGTATGTTGGACTAGCGGGAGGGGGCACCGGGGAGCTGTTTTTT
CDR3 protein: CAALYVGLAGGGTGELFF

clone size: -
J gene: TRBJ1-1
D gene: -
V gene: TRBV9
CDR3 DNA: TGTGCCAGCAGCGAGGGACGGGCTGGGGTGACTGAAGCTTTCTTT
CDR3 protein: CASSEGRAGVTEAFF

clone size: -
J gene: TRBJ2-3
D gene: -
V gene: TRBV9
CDR3 DNA: TGTGCCAGCAGCGTAGCGCCAGGTAGCACAGATACGCAGTATTTT
CDR3 protein: CASSVAPGSTDTQYF

clone size: -
J gene: TRBJ2-2
D gene: -
V gene: TRBV2
CDR3 DNA: TGTGCCAGCAGTGACCGCCATACCCTAACCGGGGAGCTGTTTTTT
CDR3 protein: CASSDRHTLTGELFF

clone size: -
J gene: TRBJ2-1
D gene: -
V gene: TRBV5-1
CDR3 DNA: TGCGCCAGCAGCTTACAGGGCGGACGGGAGCAGTTCTTC
CDR3 protein: CASSLQGGREQFF

clone size: -
J gene: TRBJ2-1
D gene: TRBD2
V gene: TRBV4-2
CDR3 DNA: TGTGCCAGCAGCCACCTTGGGGGGGGCTCCTACAATGAGCAGTTCTTC
CDR3 protein: CASSHLGGGSYNEQFF

clone size: -
J gene: TRBJ2-2
D gene: -
V gene: TRBV24-1
CDR3 DNA: TGTGCCACCAGTGGAGGGGTATCCGGGGAGCTGTTTTTT
CDR3 protein: CATSGGVSGELFF

clone size: few
J gene: TRBJ1-2
D gene: -
V gene: TRBV13
CDR3 DNA: TGTGCCAGCAGCTTATTTCAGGGTAACTATGGCTACACCTTC
CDR3 protein: CASSLFQGNYGYTF

clone size: -
J gene: TRBJ2-3
D gene: TRBD2
V gene: TRBV11-2
CDR3 DNA: TGTGCCAGCAGCTCCGCGGGAGCGGGAACAGATACGCAGTATTTT
CDR3 protein: CASSSAGAGTDTQYF

clone size: once
J gene: TRBJ2-1
D gene: -
V gene: TRBV10-3
CDR3 DNA: TGTGCCATCAGTGAGTCAACGGGAACAACGAATGAGCAGTTCTTC
CDR3 protein: CAISESTGTTNEQFF

clone size: -
J gene: TRBJ1-1
D gene: TRBD1
V gene: TRBV2
CDR3 DNA: TGTGCCAGCAGGGGACAGCTATTCATGAACACTGAAGCTTTCTTT
CDR3 protein: CASRGQLFMNTEAFF

clone size: -
J gene: TRBJ2-5
D gene: TRBD2
V gene: TRBV29-1
CDR3 DNA: TGCAGCGCCGGGCGGGGGGCCCAAGAGACCCAGTACTTC
CDR3 protein: CSAGRGAQETQYF

clone size: once
J gene: TRBJ1-3
D gene: -
V gene: TRBV25-1
CDR3 DNA: TGTGCCAGCAGTGAATTAGGGAGGTCTGGAAACACCATATATTTT
CDR3 protein: CASSELGRSGNTIYF

clone size: -
J gene: TRBJ2-1
D gene: TRBD2
V gene: TRBV6-6
CDR3 DNA: TGTGCCAGCATCCCGGAGAGGACTAGCGGGAGTAATGAGCAGTTCTTC
CDR3 protein: CASIPERTSGSNEQFF

clone size: -
J gene: TRBJ2-7
D gene: -
V gene: TRBV7-9
CDR3 DNA: TGTGCCAGCAGCTCGATTACAGATTACGAGCAGTACTTC
CDR3 protein: CASSSITDYEQYF

clone size: -
J gene: TRBJ1-4
D gene: TRBD1
V gene: TRBV27
CDR3 DNA: TGTGCCAGCAGTTTATCGAGGGGGCATCGTGTTAAGGAAAAACTGTTTTTT
CDR3 protein: CASSLSRGHRVKEKLFF

clone size: -
J gene: TRBJ2-3
D gene: TRBD2
V gene: TRBV7-8
CDR3 DNA: TGTGCCAGCAGCTTAGTATCTAGCGGGGACACAGATACGCAGTATTTT
CDR3 protein: CASSLVSSGDTDTQYF

clone size: -
J gene: TRBJ1-2
D gene: -
V gene: TRBV19
CDR3 DNA: TGTGCCAGTATGCAGGGACGGTCTTCTAATGGCTACACCTTC
CDR3 protein: CASMQGRSSNGYTF

clone size: -
J gene: TRBJ1-2
D gene: -
V gene: TRBV28
CDR3 DNA: TGTGCCAGCAGTGGATCGGGGGGTCCCTCCTGGGGCTACACCTTC
CDR3 protein: CASSGSGGPSWGYTF

clone size: -
J gene: TRBJ1-4
D gene: -
V gene: TRBV5-6
CDR3 DNA: TGTGCCAGCAGCTGGGGCCAGTCACAAGGTGAAAAACTGTTTTTT
CDR3 protein: CASSWGQSQGEKLFF

clone size: -
J gene: TRBJ1-4
D gene: -
V gene: TRBV19
CDR3 DNA: TGTGCCAGCCGAACCAGGGACCCTAATGAAAAACTGTTTTTT
CDR3 protein: CASRTRDPNEKLFF

clone size: -
J gene: TRBJ1-2
D gene: -
V gene: TRBV10-1
CDR3 DNA: TGCGCCAGCAGTGACTCCTCCTATGGCTACACCTTC
CDR3 protein: CASSDSSYGYTF

clone size: -
J gene: TRBJ1-5
D gene: -
V gene: TRBV30
CDR3 DNA: TGTGCCTGGAGCGCCCCTTCAGCCAAGCATAGCAATCAGCCCCAGCATTTT
CDR3 protein: CAWSAPSAKHSNQPQHF

clone size: -
J gene: TRBJ2-1
D gene: TRBD2
V gene: TRBV5-4
CDR3 DNA: TGTGCCAGCAGCCGAGGGGCGAGCGGGAGAGCCTACAATGAGCAGTTCTTC
CDR3 protein: CASSRGASGRAYNEQFF

clone size: -
J gene: TRBJ2-1
D gene: -
V gene: TRBV3-1/TRBV3-2
CDR3 DNA: TGTGCCAGCAGCCAAGGGGGGGCCGGGGGGCTTCGGTCCCCGTTCTTC
CDR3 protein: CASSQGGAGGLRSPFF

clone size: -
J gene: TRBJ1-4
D gene: -
V gene: TRBV27
CDR3 DNA: TGTGCCAGCAATCGGAGGGGTACGGCTGAAAAACTGTTTTTT
CDR3 protein: CASNRRGTAEKLFF

clone size: -
J gene: TRBJ2-7
D gene: -
V gene: TRBV19
CDR3 DNA: TGTGCCAGTACTGGAACAGGGTCAACCTACGAGCAGTACTTC
CDR3 protein: CASTGTGSTYEQYF

clone size: -
J gene: TRBJ1-2
D gene: TRBD1
V gene: TRBV12-3/TRBV12-4
CDR3 DNA: TGTGCCAGCAGGAAAGACAGGGTACGGGGCTACACCTTC
CDR3 protein: CASRKDRVRGYTF

clone size: -
J gene: TRBJ2-1
D gene: TRBD1
V gene: TRBV29-1
CDR3 DNA: TGCAGCGTCACAGGGGGGTATGAGGGTGAGCAGTTCTTC
CDR3 protein: CSVTGGYEGEQFF

clone size: -
J gene: TRBJ1-5
D gene: TRBD1
V gene: TRBV29-1
CDR3 DNA: TGCAGCGTTGCCCAGGGGGCCTACAATCAGCCCCAGCATTTT
CDR3 protein: CSVAQGAYNQPQHF

clone size: -
J gene: TRBJ1-5
D gene: TRBD1
V gene: TRBV6-5
CDR3 DNA: TGTGCCAGCAGTTACTCGGACAGGCGCAATCAGCCCCAGCATTTT
CDR3 protein: CASSYSDRRNQPQHF

clone size: -
J gene: TRBJ2-7
D gene: TRBD2
V gene: TRBV10-3
CDR3 DNA: TGTGCCATCAGCGCTAGCGGGGGCTCCTACGAGCAGTACTTC
CDR3 protein: CAISASGGSYEQYF

clone size: -
J gene: TRBJ1-1
D gene: -
V gene: TRBV27
CDR3 DNA: TGTGCCAGCAGGGGCCTAAACACTGAAGCTTTCTTT
CDR3 protein: CASRGLNTEAFF

clone size: once
J gene: TRBJ1-1
D gene: -
V gene: TRBV12-3/TRBV12-4
CDR3 DNA: TGTGCCAGCAGTCTTGGGGGATGGACTGAAGCTTTCTTT
CDR3 protein: CASSLGGWTEAFF

clone size: once
J gene: TRBJ2-7
D gene: -
V gene: TRBV4-1
CDR3 DNA: TGCGCCAGCAGCGGGAAGGATGGCTACGAGCAGTACTTC
CDR3 protein: CASSGKDGYEQYF

clone size: once
J gene: TRBJ2-3
D gene: TRBD1
V gene: TRBV18
CDR3 DNA: TGTGCCAGCTCACCGGACAGGGTCACAGATACGCAGTATTTT
CDR3 protein: CASSPDRVTDTQYF

clone size: -
J gene: TRBJ1-1
D gene: -
V gene: TRBV6-1
CDR3 DNA: TGTGCCAGCAGTGAATCCACCTACACTGAAGCTTTCTTT
CDR3 protein: CASSESTYTEAFF

clone size: -
J gene: TRBJ1-4
D gene: -
V gene: TRBV12-3/TRBV12-4
CDR3 DNA: TGTGCCAGCAGTTTTACCCAAAAACAACTGTTTTTT
CDR3 protein: CASSFTQKQLFF

clone size: few
J gene: TRBJ2-7
D gene: -
V gene: TRBV19
CDR3 DNA: TGTGCCAGTAGTGTGACAAGGGGGGACGAGCAGTACTTC
CDR3 protein: CASSVTRGDEQYF

clone size: -
J gene: TRBJ2-7
D gene: TRBD2
V gene: TRBV4-2
CDR3 DNA: TGTGCCAGCAGCCAAGAGAAGAAGCGGGAGGATTACGAGCAGTACTTC
CDR3 protein: CASSQEKKREDYEQYF

clone size: -
J gene: TRBJ2-5
D gene: -
V gene: TRBV5-6
CDR3 DNA: TGTGCCAGCAGCTTGGGACAGATTGAGACCCAGTACTTC
CDR3 protein: CASSLGQIETQYF

clone size: few
J gene: TRBJ2-7
D gene: -
V gene: TRBV11-3
CDR3 DNA: TGTGCCAGCAGCCGGGTAGGCTACGAGCAGTACTTC
CDR3 protein: CASSRVGYEQYF

clone size: -
J gene: TRBJ2-7
D gene: -
V gene: TRBV9
CDR3 DNA: TGTGCCAGCAGCGCGGGACGGACTTCCTACGAGCAGTACTTC
CDR3 protein: CASSAGRTSYEQYF

clone size: -
J gene: TRBJ2-7
D gene: -
V gene: TRBV7-9
CDR3 DNA: TGTGCCAGCAGCTTAATTGCAGGAGGGAGCGAGCAGTACTTC
CDR3 protein: CASSLIAGGSEQYF

clone size: -
J gene: TRBJ2-7
D gene: -
V gene: TRBV5-1
CDR3 DNA: TGCGCCAGCAGCTCCTCTGGGGACGACCACGCCGACGAGCAGTACTTC
CDR3 protein: CASSSSGDDHADEQYF

clone size: few
J gene: TRBJ1-1
D gene: TRBD1
V gene: TRBV6-1
CDR3 DNA: TGTGCCAGCAGTGACGTAACATTGTGGGGACAGGGAGCTTTCTTT
CDR3 protein: CASSDVTLWGQGAFF

clone size: once
J gene: TRBJ1-5
D gene: -
V gene: TRBV5-1
CDR3 DNA: TGCGCCAGCAGCTCCCATGGAGGGGATCAGCCCCAGCATTTT
CDR3 protein: CASSSHGGDQPQHF

clone size: -
J gene: TRBJ1-5
D gene: -
V gene: TRBV12-3/TRBV12-4
CDR3 DNA: TGTGCCAGCAGCCCCCCCTTGGGTCAGCCCCAGCATTTT
CDR3 protein: CASSPPLGQPQHF

clone size: -
J gene: TRBJ1-3
D gene: -
V gene: TRBV27
CDR3 DNA: TGTGCCAGCAGTCCTCTCGGGGAGGGCTCAGGAAACACCATATATTTT
CDR3 protein: CASSPLGEGSGNTIYF

clone size: -
J gene: TRBJ2-1
D gene: -
V gene: TRBV7-9
CDR3 DNA: TGTGCCAGCAGCCCATGGGGGTCGTTCTACAATGAGCAGTTCTTC
CDR3 protein: CASSPWGSFYNEQFF

clone size: -
J gene: TRBJ2-5
D gene: -
V gene: TRBV7-8
CDR3 DNA: TGTGCCAGCAGCTCCTCTTGGTTGGGCTACCAAGAGACCCAGTACTTC
CDR3 protein: CASSSSWLGYQETQYF

clone size: -
J gene: TRBJ1-1
D gene: -
V gene: TRBV12-3/TRBV12-4
CDR3 DNA: TGTGCCAGCAGTTTTTCCAGGGACACTGAAGCTTTCTTT
CDR3 protein: CASSFSRDTEAFF

clone size: -
J gene: TRBJ1-4
D gene: -
V gene: TRBV4-2
CDR3 DNA: TGTGCCAGCAGCCAACCTCGACAGGCCCTGAATGAAAAACTGTTTTTT
CDR3 protein: CASSQPRQALNEKLFF

clone size: -
J gene: TRBJ2-3
D gene: -
V gene: TRBV7-9
CDR3 DNA: TGTGCCAGCAGCTTTCAGGGGTCAGATACGCAGTATTTT
CDR3 protein: CASSFQGSDTQYF

clone size: -
J gene: TRBJ1-4
D gene: -
V gene: TRBV5-1
CDR3 DNA: TGCGCCAGCAGCTGGGGACGGAGCGGAGGTGAAAAACTGTTTTTT
CDR3 protein: CASSWGRSGGEKLFF

clone size: -
J gene: TRBJ2-1
D gene: TRBD2
V gene: TRBV14
CDR3 DNA: TGTGCCAGCAGCCAAGATAATGGGGGAGGGCTTCAAGGTGAGCAGTTCTTC
CDR3 protein: CASSQDNGGGLQGEQFF